This T cell receptor (beta chain) was sequenced during a study of T cell responses to AZD1222 COVID-19 vaccine. About this clone itself: Its antigen remains unknown.

Profiled with immunoSEQ multiplex PCR; TCRdb holds only in-frame clones, not every one. Found here are some 150,000 clones, 88% of them singletons; the top ten hold around 4.4%. Pooled together were second doses at about 4 or about 12 weeks. Findings and limits, study-wide: Only six AZD1222 recipients tested seropositive at baseline.

This receptor was identified in an adult who received the AZD1222 COVID-19 vaccine. Material: peripheral blood, obtained 28 days after the second AZD1222 dose.

The CDR3 protein is CASDSGTGSGYTF. CDR3 nucleotide sequence: TGTGCTAGTGATTCCGGGACAGGGTCTGGCTACACCTTC. This chain uses TRBV12-5 with TRBJ1-2, with 9 nucleotides matching TRBD1. The CDR3 consists of 13 residues. CDR1 and CDR2 from the germline V gene are LGHNT and FRNRAP. Trimming cost V 7 bases and J 7 bases; bases outside gene matches: 7.